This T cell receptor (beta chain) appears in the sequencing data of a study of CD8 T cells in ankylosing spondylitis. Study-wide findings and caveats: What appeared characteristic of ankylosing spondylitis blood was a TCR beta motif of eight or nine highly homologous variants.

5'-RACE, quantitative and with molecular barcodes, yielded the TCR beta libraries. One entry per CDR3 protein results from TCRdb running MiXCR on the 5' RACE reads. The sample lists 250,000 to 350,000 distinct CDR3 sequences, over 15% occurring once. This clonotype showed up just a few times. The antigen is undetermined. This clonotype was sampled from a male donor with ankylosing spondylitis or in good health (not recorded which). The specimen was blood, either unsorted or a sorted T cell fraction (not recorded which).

CDR3 in amino acids: CASSLGVGGRLPYEQYV. The CDR3 bases are TGTGCCAGCAGCTTAGGGGTGGGGGGTCGTTTACCCTACGAGCAGTACGTC. The V and J genes are TRBV7-8 and TRBJ2-7; D may be TRBD2 (6 bases). In germline, CDR1 is SGHVS, CDR2 FQNEAQ. CDR3 length: 17 amino acids. V lost 1 base and J lost 2, with 18 bases in between.